This T cell receptor (beta chain) was observed in a study of T-cell reconstitution after alpha-beta-depleted transplantation in children. The TCRbeta library incorporated unique molecular identifiers. In TCRdb, the PCR reads were re-called with MiXCR into one record per CDR3 protein. The table records about 540,000 distinct CDR3 sequences, around 18% of them present only once. There are a few counts of this clonotype. CDR1 and CDR2 from the germline V gene are SGHAT and FQNNGV. Losses at the gene ends were 5 bases for V and 5 bases for J; bases not matched to a gene: 20. The CDR3 runs 18 residues. This sequence was found in a human donor who donated a stem cell graft to a child with acute lymphoblastic leukemia. The sample in question was PBMCs from the stem cell graft donor, obtained from the stem cell graft. The rearrangement uses TRBV11-2 and TRBJ2-5, with TRBD2 matching 7 bases. CDR3 DNA sequence: TGTGCCAGCAGCCCCCATTCGGGCGGGGCGGGAGTAGGGGAGACCCAGTACTTC. This translates into CASSPHSGGAGVGETQYF.